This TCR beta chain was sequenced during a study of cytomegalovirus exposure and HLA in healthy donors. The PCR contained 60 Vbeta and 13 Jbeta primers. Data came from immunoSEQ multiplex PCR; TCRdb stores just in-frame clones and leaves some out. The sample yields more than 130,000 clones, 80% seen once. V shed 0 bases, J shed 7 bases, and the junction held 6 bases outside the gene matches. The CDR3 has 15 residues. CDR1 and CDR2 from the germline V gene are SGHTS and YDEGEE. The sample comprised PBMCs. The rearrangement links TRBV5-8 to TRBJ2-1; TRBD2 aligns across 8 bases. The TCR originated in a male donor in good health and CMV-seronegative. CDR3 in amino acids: CASSLVLAGENEQFF. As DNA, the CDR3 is TGTGCCAGCAGCTTGGTGCTAGCGGGCGAGAATGAGCAGTTCTTC.